A selection of T cell receptor beta chains follows, all from one sample in a study of T cell repertoires in cytomegalovirus infection. Antigens of these TCRs are unknown. MiXCR was run by TCRdb on the reads, yielding one entry per CDR3 protein. The sample has under 450,000 distinct CDR3 sequences, about a third seen once; the top ten hold about 14%. This specimen was cultured PBMCs, taken from culture after CMV antigen stimulation. The receptors were gathered from a human donor in good health (CMV status not recorded). Some clones in this sample may be carry-over from other donors' samples. The CDR3 runs from the conserved cysteine through the conserved F or W. A D gene is named only where the DNA matches it firmly. Expanded clones are given a class, and other clones once, few, many or no size at all.

v_call	clone_size	d_call	j_call	cdr3_nt	cdr3_aa
TRBV10-3	once	TRBD2	TRBJ2-1	TGTGCCACCTCCTCGTCGGTGGGACTAGGTTTAAATGAGCAGTTCTTC	CATSSSVGLGLNEQFF
TRBV11-3	few	TRBD2	TRBJ2-2	TGTGCCAGCAGCTATTCCGGGACTAGCGGGAGAGGAACCGGGGAGCTGTTTTTT	CASSYSGTSGRGTGELFF
TRBV7-2	many	.	TRBJ2-3	TGTGCCAGCAGCCGTATGGGGGGCCCAGGGGGTACGCAGTATTTT	CASSRMGGPGGTQYF
TRBV24-1	few	.	TRBJ2-5	TGTGCCACCAGTGATGAACGGACCGAGACCCAGTACTTC	CATSDERTETQYF
TRBV7-9	few	.	TRBJ1-1	TGTGCCAGCAACGAGGAGGAACACAGCTTGAACACTGAAGCTTTCTTT	CASNEEEHSLNTEAFF
TRBV6-2/TRBV6-3	.	.	TRBJ2-3	TGTGCCAGCGGTCGCTGGGGAGCAGATACGCAGTATTTT	CASGRWGADTQYF
TRBV15	.	.	TRBJ2-5	TGTGCCACCAGCTCGCCGGGACGTGAAGAGACCCAGTACTTC	CATSSPGREETQYF
TRBV6-2/TRBV6-3	.	.	TRBJ1-2	TGTGCCAGCACCCGCATGAGAGCTGGCTATGGCTACACCTTC	CASTRMRAGYGYTF
TRBV19	.	.	TRBJ1-5	TGTGCCAGTAGTGCACAGGTCCTTCAGCCCCAGCATTTT	CASSAQVLQPQHF
TRBV2	.	.	TRBJ2-3	TGTGCCAGCAGTGTTGGGGTCTTGGGCACAGATACGCAGTATTTT	CASSVGVLGTDTQYF
TRBV20-1	.	.	TRBJ1-3	TGCAGTGCTAATAGTATTTTAGGGAGCTCTGGAAACACCATATATTTT	CSANSILGSSGNTIYF
TRBV20-1	.	.	TRBJ2-3	TGCAGTGCTAGAGTCCTATCCGCCACGTCTAGCACAGATACGCAGTATTTT	CSARVLSATSSTDTQYF
TRBV19	.	.	TRBJ2-1	TGTGCCAGAATCGGACTCCGCTCCTACAATGAGCAGTTCTTC	CARIGLRSYNEQFF
TRBV2	.	.	TRBJ2-1	TGTGCCAGCGGAGCTCGGACCTCCTACAATGAGCAGTTCTTC	CASGARTSYNEQFF
TRBV7-9	few	TRBD1	TRBJ1-1	TGTGCCAGCAGCGGCCGACAGGGGATTCGGGACACTGAAGCTTTCTTT	CASSGRQGIRDTEAFF
TRBV15	.	TRBD1	TRBJ2-1	TGTGCCACCAGCAGAGAACAAGGGACAGGGGGTTACAATGAGCAGTTCTTC	CATSREQGTGGYNEQFF
TRBV5-4	few	.	TRBJ2-1	TGTGCCAGCAGCCTGGCCGATGGCGATGAGCAGTTCTTC	CASSLADGDEQFF
TRBV7-6	few	.	TRBJ2-1	TGTGCCAGCAGCTTAGCGGGAGCTAAGGGTGAGCAGTTCTTC	CASSLAGAKGEQFF
TRBV19	.	TRBD2	TRBJ2-1	TGTGCCAGTAGTATGGGGGGGTCCTACAATGAGCAGTTCTTC	CASSMGGSYNEQFF
TRBV19	few	.	TRBJ2-6	TGTGCCAGTAGTAGGGCAGGTGCCTCAACTGGGGCCAACGTCCTGACTTTC	CASSRAGASTGANVLTF
TRBV7-9	few	.	TRBJ1-5	TGTGCCAGCAGCCAAGGGGGGTCAGGACAGCCCCAGCATTTT	CASSQGGSGQPQHF
TRBV7-2	.	.	TRBJ2-7	TGTGCCAGCAGCCGAACCTGGGGGAGGTCCTACGAGCAGTACTTC	CASSRTWGRSYEQYF
TRBV19	.	TRBD2	TRBJ2-1	TGTGCCAGTAGTATTTGGGGACTAGCGGGAGTGGGCTACAATGAGCAGTTCTTC	CASSIWGLAGVGYNEQFF
TRBV3-1	few	TRBD2	TRBJ2-5	TGTGCCAGCAGCGGCCGGACTAGCGGGAGGGCCACAGAGACCCAGTACTTC	CASSGRTSGRATETQYF
TRBV27	few	.	TRBJ1-1	TGTGCCAGCAGTTTATCTGGACAGTCTGAAGCTTTCTTT	CASSLSGQSEAFF
TRBV4-3	.	.	TRBJ2-4	TGCGCCAGCAGCCAAGAAGGGAGATCCAAAAACATTCAGTACTTC	CASSQEGRSKNIQYF
TRBV14	.	TRBD1	TRBJ2-5	TGTGCCAGCAGCCACTCGGGACAGGGAAGGGCCCAGTACTTC	CASSHSGQGRAQYF
TRBV11-2	few	.	TRBJ2-1	TGTGCCAGCAGTCCCCCCGGGAGATACAATGAGCAGTTCTTC	CASSPPGRYNEQFF
TRBV28	few	TRBD1	TRBJ1-2	TGTGCCAGCAGTCGCTACCAGACAGGGAACTATGGCTACACCTTC	CASSRYQTGNYGYTF
TRBV2	few	.	TRBJ1-4	TGTGCCAGCAGTCTCCGGGAGCCAGAAAAACTGTTTTTT	CASSLREPEKLFF
TRBV7-8	.	.	TRBJ2-3	TGTGCCAGCAGCCCAAAGGTGGGGACGAGACTCACAGATACGCAGTATTTT	CASSPKVGTRLTDTQYF
TRBV5-6	.	.	TRBJ1-2	TGTGCCAGCAGCTTGGCGGGGGCCCCGGCTGGCTACACCTTC	CASSLAGAPAGYTF
TRBV7-2	many	.	TRBJ2-3	TGTGCCAGCAGCTTAGGACCCCTCCCTAGCACAGATACGCAGTATTTT	CASSLGPLPSTDTQYF
TRBV7-2	many	.	TRBJ2-2	TGTGCCAGCAGCTCATACAGGGGGGGGACCGGGGAGCTGTTTTTT	CASSSYRGGTGELFF
TRBV6-1	.	.	TRBJ1-2	TGTGCCAGCAGTGAACCCGGGGGCGCCATCTATGGCTACACCTTC	CASSEPGGAIYGYTF
TRBV7-8	few	.	TRBJ2-1	TGTGCCAGCAGCTTATTCCGGACTAAAATCGATGAGCAGTTCTTC	CASSLFRTKIDEQFF
TRBV7-2	.	.	TRBJ2-7	TGTGCCAGCAGTAACTACCCCGACTCGTTATCCTACGAGCAGTACTTC	CASSNYPDSLSYEQYF